Listed here are 21 T cell receptor beta chains from one sample, sequenced in a study of T cells in Graves' hyperthyroidism and ophthalmopathy. RNA transcripts gave rise to amplified TCR beta CDR3 regions. The TCR CDR3 was amplified in a first-round RT-PCR using the HTBI primer set. TCRdb redid the calling of the multiplex PCR reads with MiXCR, one entry per CDR3 protein. The sample includes fewer than 600,000 distinct CDR3 sequences, about 15% of them seen just once. The source material was blood. The receptor source for this set is a woman in her 40s with Graves' hyperthyroidism.

This clonotype was seen only once. The chain links TRBV24-1 to TRBJ2-1, with 7 nucleotides matching TRBD1. This CDR3 has 18 amino acids. The germline gives CDR1 KGHDR, CDR2 SFDVKD. J lost 8 bases, V lost 7 bases, and 22 bases had no gene match. The CDR3 DNA is TGTGCCACCAGCTCTTGGCAGGGGAGACAGGGAGTTAATGATGAGCAGTTCTTC. It codes for CATSSWQGRQGVNDEQFF.

The V call is TRBV4-1, the J call TRBJ2-3; D may be TRBD1 (6 bases). This CDR3 has 17 amino acids. Trimming pared 4 bases from V and 4 bases from J, leaving 21 bases between. The V gene's germline CDR1 is MGHRA and CDR2 YSYEKL. The CDR3 sequence: CASSRNLQGQGADTQYF. The CDR3 DNA follows: TGCGCCAGCAGCCGAAACCTCCAGGGACAAGGAGCAGATACGCAGTATTTT.

This clonotype was seen ten or more times. The chain employs TRBV5-1 and TRBJ2-1; D gene unclear. The CDR3 sequence is 12 residues long. The germline V gene has CDR1 SGHRS and CDR2 YFSETQ. Trimming left V 4 bases short and J 10 bases short, with 12 bases between. DNA of the CDR3: TGCGCCAGCAGCGCGTCGGAAGCGGAGCAGTTCTTC. Translation gives CASSASEAEQFF.

This chain's CDR3 is CASSWGQGVNTIYF. Written as DNA, the CDR3 is TGTGCCAGCAGCTGGGGACAGGGGGTAAACACCATATATTTT. The rearrangement joins TRBV5-5 to TRBJ1-3; 11 nucleotides match TRBD1. The CDR3 extends over 14 amino acids. V was clipped by 3 bases and J by 6 bases; unmatched bases: 2. Germline V gene lookup returns CDR1 SGHKS and CDR2 YYEKEE (reference sequence).

This clonotype was detected ten times or more. The chain has TRBV11-2 and TRBJ2-2; 8 bases are shared with TRBD1. This CDR3 contains 15 residues. Germline CDR1 is SGHAT and CDR2 is FQNNGV. Trimming cost V 0 bases and J 6 bases; bases outside gene matches: 3. CDR3 in DNA: TGTGCCAGCAGCTTAGACGGACAGGGATCCGGGGAGCTGTTTTTT. Translated: CASSLDGQGSGELFF.

J is TRBJ1-6 and V is TRBV20-1, with D perhaps TRBD1 (5 bases). CDR1 is DFQATT, CDR2 SNEGSKA, per germline (reference sequence). V was trimmed by 5 bases and J by 7 bases, leaving 15 bases between them. This CDR3 spans 14 amino acids. The CDR3 protein is CSADAGLLNSPLHF. CDR3 bases: TGCAGTGCTGACGCGGGGCTCCTGAATTCACCCCTCCACTTT.

This chain links TRBV6-9 with TRBJ1-4; no firm D call. CDR3 length: 15 residues. Germline V gene sequence: CDR1 MNHGY, CDR2 SVAAGI. The V and J ends lost 1 base and 5 bases respectively, with 11 bases between them. Written as DNA, the CDR3 is TGTGCCAGCAGTTATTTGACGGGAGGGAATGAAAAACTGTTTTTT. This translates into CASSYLTGGNEKLFF.

In this sample, this clonotype turned up many times. This sequence joins TRBV7-9 and TRBJ2-1; D gene ambiguous. Germline loops: CDR1 SEHNR, CDR2 FQNEAQ (reference sequence). The CDR3 length is 11 residues. The V end lost 6 bases, the J end lost 2 bases, and 2 bases lay between the germline ends. CDR3 DNA sequence: TGTGCCAGCAGGACCTACAATGAGCAGTTCTTC. Encoded protein: CASRTYNEQFF.

The sample holds many counts of this clonotype. This chain joins TRBV7-8 and TRBJ2-2; 7 positions agree with TRBD1. The CDR3 is made up of 16 amino acids. J gave up 5 bases and V 0 bases, and 6 bases lay outside the gene matches. The germline CDR1 and CDR2 sequences are SGHVS and FQNEAQ. CDR3: CASSLATGVDTGELFF. CDR3 nucleotides: TGTGCCAGCAGCTTAGCCACAGGGGTGGATACCGGGGAGCTGTTTTTT.

This clonotype came up many times. The genes are TRBV6-2 or TRBV6-3 and TRBJ1-1; unclear D gene. The germline gives CDR1 MNHEY, CDR2 SVGEGT. This CDR3 has 14 amino acids. V dropped 2 bases and J dropped 0 bases, with 7 bases sitting between them. As DNA, the CDR3 is TGTGCCAGCAGTTACCGGACGGTGAACACTGAAGCTTTCTTT. Amino acid sequence: CASSYRTVNTEAFF.

This clonotype was counted ten times or more. The chain employs TRBV7-9 and TRBJ2-1; no firm D call. The CDR3 has 13 amino acids. V was shortened by 7 bases and J by 9 bases, with 16 bases between the two germline ends. CDR1 is SEHNR, CDR2 FQNEAQ, per germline (reference sequence). CDR3: CASNAVGLGEQFF. CDR3 nucleotide sequence: TGTGCCAGCAACGCCGTAGGGCTGGGTGAGCAGTTCTTC.

In this sample, this clonotype turned up a few times. The chain couples TRBV4-1 to TRBJ1-1, with a tentative D call TRBD1 (6 bases). V lost 1 base to trimming and J lost 1 base, with 7 bases between them. Germline CDR1 and CDR2: MGHRA and YSYEKL. This CDR3 is 14 amino acids long. DNA for the CDR3: TGCGCCAGCAGCCAAGCCAGGGGGAACACTGAAGCTTTCTTT. It specifies CASSQARGNTEAFF.

This clonotype was detected a few times. In this CDR3 the conserved last residue, phenylalanine or tryptophan, is missing, so a read error is likely. V gene TRBV6-1 combines with J gene TRBJ1-5; D not resolved. CDR1 is MNHNS, CDR2 SASEGT, per germline. This CDR3 comprises 15 residues. V lost 5 bases and J lost 0, with 11 bases in between. The CDR3 loop is CASSILNYSNQPQHY. CDR3 in DNA: TGTGCCAGCAGTATCCTTAACTATAGCAATCAGCCCCAGCATTAT.

In DNA, the CDR3 is TGTGCCATCAGTTGGACAGAAATTACAGATACGCAGTATTTT. It translates to CAISWTEITDTQYF. The chain has TRBV10-3 and TRBJ2-3, with a possible D match to TRBD1 (6 bases). Trimming pared 5 bases from V and 3 bases from J, leaving 12 bases between. In germline, CDR1 is ENHRY, CDR2 SYGVKD. CDR3 length equals 14 residues.

The rearrangement links TRBV20-1 to TRBJ2-3, with TRBD1 identical over 9 bases. This CDR3 is 15 amino acids long. The germline V gene encodes CDR1 DFQATT and CDR2 SNEGSKA (reference sequence). Unmatched junction bases numbered 7, after V lost 6 bases and J lost 0 bases. CDR3 bases: TGCAGTGCACCTTCCGGGACAGGGAGCACAGATACGCAGTATTTT. Translating it yields CSAPSGTGSTDTQYF.

This clonotype was seen at least ten times. The rearrangement links TRBV11-2 to TRBJ2-5, with no clear D. The ends were cut back, 3 bases at V and 5 bases at J, with 10 bases in the middle. CDR3 length: 13 amino acids. Germline V gene sequence: CDR1 SGHAT, CDR2 FQNNGV. The CDR3 here is CASSFTSQETQYF. In DNA, the CDR3 is TGTGCCAGCAGCTTTACCTCCCAGGAGACCCAGTACTTC.

The J gene is TRBJ2-1, the V gene TRBV5-4, with 10 bases fitting TRBD2. With 1 base clipped from V and 0 bases from J, the junction kept 4 bases outside the gene matches. The CDR3 runs 17 residues. Germline CDR1 SGHNT, CDR2 YYREEE (reference sequence). CDR3 region: CASSLTSGTSSYNEQFF. In DNA form, the CDR3 reads TGTGCCAGCAGCTTGACTAGCGGGACAAGCTCCTACAATGAGCAGTTCTTC.

The table lists this clonotype with many counts. This rearrangement joins TRBV6-1 to TRBJ2-1; TRBD1 matches at 9 bases. Germline V gene sequence: CDR1 MNHNS, CDR2 SASEGT. The trim removed 4 bases at V and 3 bases at J, leaving 4 bases unmatched. The CDR3 covers 15 residues. CDR3 nucleotides: TGTGCCAGCAGTGCTCCGGGACAGGGCTACAATGAGCAGTTCTTC. Translating it yields CASSAPGQGYNEQFF.

This clonotype was seen a handful of times. The chain couples TRBV11-1 to TRBJ2-7; D remains unclear. This CDR3 region has 14 residues. Trimming left V 1 base short and J 3 bases short, with 10 bases between. Per germline, CDR1 SGHAT and CDR2 FQDESV (reference sequence). The DNA of the CDR3 is TGTGCCAGCAGCTTAGGCTCCTTAGTCTACGAGCAGTACTTC. Protein sequence: CASSLGSLVYEQYF.

This clonotype was detected many times. In nucleotides, the CDR3 is TGCAGTGCAAGAAGACTAGCGGGAGGAAAAGGTGGGCAGTATTTT. Translating gives CSARRLAGGKGGQYF. V usage is TRBV20-1 and J usage is TRBJ2-3; 13 nucleotides line up with TRBD2. Germline loops: CDR1 DFQATT, CDR2 SNEGSKA (reference sequence). CDR3 length equals 15 residues. The J segment lost 11 bases and the V segment lost 6 bases, leaving 14 bases of the junction unmatched.

The table lists this clonotype with many counts. The V and J genes are TRBV20-1 and TRBJ1-3, with D possibly matching TRBD1 (5 bases). Germline CDR1 DFQATT, CDR2 SNEGSKA (reference sequence). This CDR3 is built from 13 residues. Trimming stripped 6 bases from V and 11 bases from J, with 20 bases between. The CDR3 nucleotides read TGCAGTGCCCAAACCGGCAGGCAGGGCGCCATATATTTT. This codes for CSAQTGRQGAIYF.